These 29 T cell receptor beta chains originate from one sample sequenced in a study of CD8+ T cells in alopecia areata. Isolated RNA was reverse transcribed into cDNA used as the sequencing template. Assay used: immunoSEQ multiplex PCR; TCRdb lists only in-frame clones, some missing. Among about 110,000 clones listed, 59% were seen once. The specimen was CD8+ T cells sorted from blood. These receptors originate from a human donor in good health.

A single count supports this clone. The V and J genes are TRBV28 and TRBJ1-1, with 9 bases identical to TRBD1. The length of the CDR3 is 15 residues. Trimming cost V 4 bases and J 0 bases; bases outside gene matches: 3. CDR1 is MDHEN, CDR2 SYDVKM, per germline. DNA of the CDR3: TGTGCCAGCAGTTCGTGGACAGGGGTGAACACTGAAGCTTTCTTT. This gives the protein CASSSWTGVNTEAFF.

This chain joins TRBV4-3 and TRBJ2-2; the D is unclear. CDR3 size: 20 residues. Germline V gene lookup returns CDR1 LGHNA and CDR2 YSLEER. Trimming took off 0 bases at V and 6 bases at J, with 26 bases between the two ends. The CDR3, as DNA: TGCGCCAGCAGCCAAGATCCCGCGATTCGTCGCACCGTGGGCGCCGGGGAGCTGTTTTTT. Amino acid sequence: CASSQDPAIRRTVGAGELFF.

The rearrangement uses TRBV30 and TRBJ1-4; no definite D call. This CDR3 has 12 residues. Trimming stripped 4 bases from V and 7 bases from J, with 10 bases between. The germline gives CDR1 GTSNPN, CDR2 SVGIG (reference sequence). The CDR3 coding sequence is TGTGCCTGGAAAGGAAACCCTGAAAAACTGTTTTTT. Translation gives CAWKGNPEKLFF. Full variable domain (missing parts from reference TRBV30 and TRBJ1-4): SQTIHQWPATLVQPVGSPLSLECTVEGTSNPNLYWYRQAAGRGLQLLFYSVGIGQISSEVPQNLSASRPQDRQFILSSKKLLLSDSGFYLCAWKGNPEKLFFGSGTQLSVL.

V usage is TRBV7-9 and J usage is TRBJ1-1, with D uncertain. The germline V gene has CDR1 SEHNR and CDR2 FQNEAQ (reference sequence). Trimming shortened V by 4 bases and J by 1 base, and 13 bases separated the two germline ends. The CDR3 runs to 15 residues. The CDR3 sequence is CASSYAHGANTEAFF. As DNA, the CDR3 is TGTGCCAGCAGCTACGCACACGGAGCGAACACTGAAGCTTTCTTT.

The chain employs TRBV5-6 and TRBJ1-6, with unresolved D. The CDR3 length is 12 residues. Trimming took off 4 bases at V and 7 bases at J, with 6 bases between the two ends. Germline V gene lookup returns CDR1 SGHDT and CDR2 YYEEEE. CDR3 region: CASSPGNSPLHF. The CDR3 DNA reads TGTGCCAGCAGCCCGGGGAATTCACCCCTCCACTTT. Full variable domain (rest looked up from reference TRBV5-6 and TRBJ1-6): DAGVTQSPTHLIKTRGQQVTLRCSPKSGHDTVSWYQQALGQGPQFIFQYYEEEERQRGNFPDRFSGHQFPNYSSELNVNALLLGDSALYLCASSPGNSPLHFGNGTRLTVT.

The CDR3 is CASSLVGSGGNEQFF. CDR3 coding DNA: TGCGCCAGCAGCTTGGTCGGTAGCGGGGGCAATGAGCAGTTCTTC. The V gene is TRBV5-1, the J gene TRBJ2-1; 9 positions match TRBD2. Trimming at V came to 0 bases and at J to 6 bases, leaving 4 bases not matched to a gene. The CDR3 is made up of 15 amino acids. Germline CDR1 is SGHRS and CDR2 is YFSETQ.

This clone showed up many times. The chain recombines TRBV6-1 with TRBJ1-5; no firm D call. V was shortened by 3 bases and J by 4 bases, with 10 bases between the two germline ends. Germline V gene sequence: CDR1 MNHNS, CDR2 SASEGT. The CDR3 extends over 14 amino acids. CDR3: CASSEEMENQPQHF. Written as DNA, the CDR3 is TGTGCCAGCAGTGAGGAGATGGAGAATCAGCCCCAGCATTTT.

V is TRBV15 and J is TRBJ2-3; a possible D gene is TRBD2 (7 bases). The CDR3 totals 14 residues. Germline V gives CDR1 LNHNV, CDR2 YYDKDF (reference sequence). Trimming shortened V by 4 bases and J by 4 bases, and 12 bases separated the two germline ends. The CDR3 region is CATSKGGDPDTQYF. The CDR3 DNA is TGTGCCACCAGCAAGGGGGGGGACCCAGATACGCAGTATTTT.

The chain joins TRBV7-9 to TRBJ1-5; D is uncertain. V lost 0 bases, J lost 1 base, and 4 bases lay in between. Germline V gene data show CDR1 as SEHNR and CDR2 as FQNEAQ (reference sequence). This CDR3 has 14 amino acids. The CDR3: CASSLASSNQPQHF. The CDR3 DNA reads TGTGCCAGCAGCTTAGCATCGAGCAATCAGCCCCAGCATTTT. Variable domain in full (rest from reference TRBV7-9 and TRBJ1-5): DTGVSQNPRHKITKRGQNVTFRCDPISEHNRLYWYRQTLGQGPEFLTYFQNEAQLEKSRLLSDRFSAERPKGSFSTLEIQRTEQGDSAMYLCASSLASSNQPQHFGDGTRLSIL.

The gene calls are TRBV7-9 and TRBJ2-2; the D gene is possibly TRBD2 (5 bases). The V and J ends lost 5 bases and 6 bases respectively, with 22 bases between them. Germline lookup yields CDR1 SEHNR and CDR2 FQNEAQ (reference sequence). The CDR3 loop spans 17 amino acids. Here the CDR3 DNA reads TGTGCCAGCAGCCCCCTGCCCACAAGCGGCGGTCCCGGGGAGCTGTTTTTT. Translated, it gives CASSPLPTSGGPGELFF. The variable domain in full, with the rest retrieved from reference TRBV7-9 and TRBJ2-2, is DTGVSQNPRHKITKRGQNVTFRCDPISEHNRLYWYRQTLGQGPEFLTYFQNEAQLEKSRLLSDRFSAERPKGSFSTLEIQRTEQGDSAMYLCASSPLPTSGGPGELFFGEGSRLTVL.

The gene calls are TRBV29-1 and TRBJ2-5; weak D call: TRBD2 (5 bases). This CDR3 contains 14 residues. The germline V gene has CDR1 SQVTM and CDR2 ANQGSEA. V dropped 3 bases and J dropped 1 base, with 12 bases sitting between them. The CDR3 here is CSVEMDGIQETQYF. DNA of the CDR3: TGCAGCGTTGAGATGGACGGGATCCAAGAGACCCAGTACTTC.

This clone occurred a few times. The chain couples TRBV4-1 to TRBJ1-5, with 7 bases matching TRBD1. Trimming at V came to 3 bases and at J to 4 bases, leaving 3 bases not matched to a gene. Germline loops: CDR1 MGHRA, CDR2 YSYEKL. The length of the CDR3 is 14 residues. The DNA of the CDR3 is TGCGCCAGCAGCCAGCCGACAGGGAATCAGCCCCAGCATTTT. Its protein is CASSQPTGNQPQHF.

V and J are TRBV5-1 and TRBJ1-2, with D unresolved. The germline V gene has CDR1 SGHRS and CDR2 YFSETQ. Trimming pared 4 bases from V and 2 bases from J, leaving 12 bases between. This CDR3 has 14 amino acids. The CDR3 loop is CASSLTPWNYGYTF. CDR3 bases: TGCGCCAGCAGCCTAACCCCGTGGAACTATGGCTACACCTTC.

This clone was picked up one time. This chain connects TRBV6-5 to TRBJ1-1, with a tentative D call TRBD1 (5 bases). This CDR3 contains 12 residues. V was trimmed by 7 bases and J by 5 bases, leaving 11 bases between them. CDR1 is MNHEY and CDR2 is SVGAGI in the germline V gene. The CDR3 bases are TGTGCCAGCACGGGGCTCGGGACTGAAGCTTTCTTT. This encodes CASTGLGTEAFF.

The chain recombines TRBV13 with TRBJ2-3, with 9 bases fitting TRBD1. J lost 5 bases, V lost 1 base, and 7 bases had no gene match. This CDR3 is 16 amino acids long. CDR1 and CDR2 from the germline V gene are PRHDT and FYEKMQ (reference sequence). The CDR3 region has the DNA TGTGCCAGCAGCTTAGTAGACAGGGGGGAGGAAGATACGCAGTATTTT. Protein: CASSLVDRGEEDTQYF.

The rearrangement uses TRBV6-1 and TRBJ1-5; a possible D gene is TRBD1 (6 bases). This CDR3 has 15 residues. Trimming left V 3 bases short and J 2 bases short, with 11 bases between. The germline V gene has CDR1 MNHNS and CDR2 SASEGT. The CDR3 nucleotides read TGTGCCAGCAGTGAGCCAAGGGGGGGCAATCAGCCCCAGCATTTT. Translated: CASSEPRGGNQPQHF.

This clone came up a few times. J is TRBJ2-5 and V is TRBV4-1; tentative D call: TRBD1 (5 bases). From germline, CDR1 is MGHRA and CDR2 YSYEKL. This CDR3 spans 16 amino acids. The ends were cut back, 1 base at V and 2 bases at J, with 14 bases in the middle. CDR3: CASSQARDPEQETQYF. Here the CDR3 DNA reads TGCGCCAGCAGCCAAGCCAGGGATCCCGAGCAAGAGACCCAGTACTTC.

V is TRBV7-9 and J is TRBJ1-2, with a possible D match to TRBD1 (5 bases). This CDR3 contains 14 residues. Germline CDR1 and CDR2: SEHNR and FQNEAQ (reference sequence). Between the trimmed V and J ends, which lost 2 bases and 5 bases, there was a span of 12 bases. CDR3 sequence (DNA): TGTGCCAGCAGCTTACAGGGTGACGCGTATGGCTACACCTTC. Amino acid sequence: CASSLQGDAYGYTF.

The chain couples TRBV5-1 to TRBJ1-2; D remains unclear. Per germline, CDR1 SGHRS and CDR2 YFSETQ. This CDR3 contains 15 residues. Trimming pared 7 bases from V and 0 bases from J, leaving 16 bases between. The CDR3 reads CASYRTPLANYGYTF. CDR3 DNA: TGCGCCAGCTACCGGACCCCGTTAGCTAACTATGGCTACACCTTC.

The chain uses TRBV5-6 and TRBJ2-2; D not certain. V was clipped by 7 bases and J by 3 bases, with 19 bases between them. From germline, CDR1 is SGHDT and CDR2 YYEEEE. The CDR3 length is 16 residues. In DNA form, the CDR3 reads TGTGCCAGCTGCCTGGGTCGTTGGAGTTACACCGGGGAGCTGTTTTTT. Translation gives CASCLGRWSYTGELFF.

This clone has a handful of counts. This chain joins TRBV25-1 and TRBJ2-7; D gene ambiguous. CDR3 length equals 12 residues. With 2 bases removed from V and 6 bases from J, the gap between germline ends came to 8 bases. Germline V gives CDR1 MGHDK, CDR2 SYGVNS. The CDR3 coding sequence is TGTGCCAGCAGTGAAAGTGGCGCCGAGCAGTACTTC. Its translation is CASSESGAEQYF.

This clone appeared a few times. This chain links TRBV30 with TRBJ1-2; TRBD1 agrees at 8 bases. In germline, CDR1 is GTSNPN, CDR2 SVGIG (reference sequence). CDR3 size: 12 residues. V lost 8 bases, J lost 1 base, and 3 bases stayed unmatched. The CDR3 is CAIDRGNYGYTF. As DNA, the CDR3 is TGTGCCATCGACAGGGGTAACTATGGCTACACCTTC.

V usage is TRBV6-5 and J usage is TRBJ2-7; 11 bases fit TRBD2. CDR3 size: 15 residues. Per the germline V gene, CDR1 is MNHEY and CDR2 is SVGAGI. Unmatched junction bases numbered 10, after V lost 6 bases and J lost 6 bases. The CDR3 bases are TGTGCCAGCAGGGTTAGCGGGGGGGCTGGGTTCGAGCAGTACTTC. Translated: CASRVSGGAGFEQYF.

This rearrangement joins TRBV15 to TRBJ2-6, with D possibly matching TRBD1 (5 bases). Between the trimmed V and J ends, which lost 4 bases and 2 bases, there was a span of 9 bases. CDR3 length: 15 amino acids. Germline assignment: CDR1 LNHNV and CDR2 YYDKDF (reference sequence). DNA of the CDR3: TGTGCCACCAGCACAGGGCCGCCTGGGGCCAACGTCCTGACTTTC. Protein: CATSTGPPGANVLTF.

The chain couples TRBV5-1 to TRBJ1-3; no clear D. The CDR3 covers 15 residues. Looked up from germline, CDR1 is SGHRS and CDR2 is YFSETQ. Trimming removed 0 bases from V and 0 bases from J, with 7 bases in between. The chain's CDR3 is CASSLDESSGNTIYF. CDR3 DNA sequence: TGCGCCAGCAGCTTGGACGAGAGCTCTGGAAACACCATATATTTT.

V usage is TRBV18 and J usage is TRBJ2-1; perhaps TRBD1 as D (5 bases). V was trimmed by 6 bases and J by 9 bases, leaving 18 bases between them. Looked up from germline, CDR1 is KGHSH and CDR2 is LQKENI. The CDR3 loop spans 14 amino acids. As DNA, the CDR3 is TGTGCCAGCTCCCCTAGGCAGGGTTTTGGTGAGCAGTTCTTC. This sequence encodes CASSPRQGFGEQFF.

This chain uses TRBV7-2 with TRBJ1-1, with D maybe TRBD1 (5 bases). From germline, CDR1 is SGHTA and CDR2 FQGNSA. The CDR3 consists of 17 residues. The ends were cut back, 2 bases at V and 3 bases at J, with 19 bases in the middle. This CDR3 is CASSLLRARFLHTEAFF. The DNA for the CDR3 is TGTGCCAGCAGCTTACTCAGGGCTAGGTTTTTGCACACTGAAGCTTTCTTT.

The chain joins TRBV19 to TRBJ2-7; D assignment may be TRBD1 or TRBD2 (5 bases each). The CDR3 sequence is 15 residues long. V dropped 5 bases and J dropped 3 bases, with 17 bases sitting between them. CDR1 is LNHDA and CDR2 is SQIVND in the germline V gene (reference sequence). The CDR3 DNA sequence: TGTGCCAGTAGTCACCTTCCGGGACGGCTCTACGAGCAGTACTTC. Amino acids: CASSHLPGRLYEQYF.

This sequence joins TRBV29-1 and TRBJ1-2; D gene uncertain. V gave up 1 base and J gave up 0 bases, with 9 bases separating them. The CDR3 is 14 amino acids. CDR1 and CDR2 from the germline V gene are SQVTM and ANQGSEA. This chain's CDR3 is CSVEVADTNYGYTF. The CDR3 DNA reads as TGCAGCGTTGAAGTGGCGGATACTAACTATGGCTACACCTTC.